The present T cell receptor (beta chain) was sequenced within a study of beta chain features in type 1 diabetes. Turning to the study itself: Examination of sorted cells across all samples involved around 98 million cells. Regarding the study as a whole: Resolution of whether HLA type affects TCRB rearrangement was not achieved here. In the patient group, naive, central memory and Treg TCRB repertoires seemed more alike than in the healthy donor group. Sequencing the cDNA could make cells with high TCR expression show up more than they should.

The study reverse transcribed the entire isolated RNA, so it sequenced expressed TCRB transcripts. The protocol was immunoSEQ multiplex PCR, while the TCRdb copy is restricted to in-frame clones and leaves out a portion. The table includes hundreds of thousands of clones, roughly 30% detected once. Germline assignment: CDR1 SGHVS and CDR2 FNYEAQ. The CDR3 runs to 16 residues. The junction had 7 bases not matched to a gene; V was cut back by 6 bases and J by 2 bases. A remark on this clone: The target antigen is unknown.

This TCR derives from a young man in good health. What was sequenced was naive CD4+ T cells from blood. The chain has TRBV7-6 and TRBJ2-5; 12 positions match TRBD2. The CDR3 here is CASRPRLAGVQETQYF. CDR3 DNA: TGTGCCAGCAGACCCCGACTAGCGGGAGTACAAGAGACCCAGTACTTC.